The rows below give T cell receptor beta chains drawn from one sample of a study of cytomegalovirus exposure and HLA in healthy donors. Profiling relied on immunoSEQ multiplex PCR, and the TCRdb table lists in-frame clones only, not all of them. Among about 89,000 clones listed, under 85% were seen once. The sequenced sample was PBMCs. The origin of the receptors is a young man in good health and CMV-seronegative. Each CDR3 is given with its conserved first and last residue. The order of the fields is clone size, V gene, D gene, J gene, CDR3 protein, CDR3 DNA. A D gene is named only where the DNA matches it firmly. Clone size is shown for a subset of rows, as once, few, many or a class of expanded clone.

>.|TRBV4-1|.|TRBJ2-4
CASSQSAGINIQYF
TGCGCCAGCAGCCAATCGGCGGGGATAAACATTCAGTACTTC
>.|TRBV5-1|TRBD2|TRBJ2-2
CASSLSWREVGELFF
TGCGCCAGCAGCTTGAGCTGGCGGGAGGTCGGGGAGCTGTTTTTT
>once|TRBV30|TRBD1|TRBJ1-1
CAWSTPGTGDAFF
TGTGCCTGGAGTACCCCCGGGACAGGGGACGCTTTCTTT
>.|TRBV19|TRBD1|TRBJ2-6
CASSPDRERHSGANVLTF
TGTGCCAGTAGTCCCGACAGGGAGCGGCACTCTGGGGCCAACGTCCTGACTTTC
>.|TRBV15|TRBD1|TRBJ2-7
CATGDGQGYEQYF
TGTGCCACCGGGGACGGACAGGGCTACGAGCAGTACTTC
>once|TRBV28|.|TRBJ1-1
CASSFPGQNTEAFF
TGTGCCAGCAGTTTCCCTGGGCAAAACACTGAAGCTTTCTTT
>.|TRBV19|TRBD1|TRBJ2-5
CASSTQQGAHETQYF
TGTGCCAGTAGTACCCAACAGGGGGCGCATGAGACCCAGTACTTC
>.|TRBV7-2|.|TRBJ1-4
CASGGAAGNNEKLFF
TGTGCCAGCGGGGGGGCTGCCGGGAATAATGAAAAACTGTTTTTT
>.|TRBV10-3|TRBD1|TRBJ1-1
CAISGPGQGNTEAFF
TGTGCCATCAGTGGCCCAGGACAGGGGAACACTGAAGCTTTCTTT
>.|TRBV7-2|.|TRBJ2-1
CASRQGGLTYNEQFF
TGTGCCAGCAGGCAGGGGGGCCTGACGTACAATGAGCAGTTCTTC
>.|TRBV7-9|TRBD1|TRBJ2-3
CASSSGQGSTDTQYF
TGTGCCAGCAGCTCGGGACAGGGCTCCACAGATACGCAGTATTTT
>.|TRBV30|.|TRBJ1-1
CAWADKNTEAFF
TGTGCCTGGGCGGACAAGAACACTGAAGCTTTCTTT
>.|TRBV5-4|.|TRBJ2-2
CASSPGRGAKGELFF
TGTGCCAGCAGCCCGGGACGGGGGGCGAAAGGGGAGCTGTTTTTT
>.|TRBV28|.|TRBJ1-5
CASSWPGSNQPQHF
TGTGCCAGCAGTTGGCCAGGAAGCAATCAGCCCCAGCATTTT
>.|TRBV4-3|TRBD1|TRBJ1-1
CASSSGQGPNTEAFF
TGCGCCAGCAGTTCCGGACAGGGGCCAAACACTGAAGCTTTCTTT
>.|TRBV6-4|TRBD1|TRBJ1-1
CASRGTDKNTEAFF
TGTGCCAGCAGGGGGACAGATAAGAACACTGAAGCTTTCTTT
>.|TRBV4-3|TRBD2|TRBJ2-5
CASSQEWLAGGLRETQYF
TGCGCCAGCAGCCAAGAATGGCTAGCGGGGGGGCTCCGAGAGACCCAGTACTTC
>few|TRBV6-5|TRBD1|TRBJ1-1
CASSFGQGLTEAFF
TGTGCCAGCAGCTTTGGACAGGGACTGACTGAAGCTTTCTTT
>.|TRBV6-4|.|TRBJ1-1
CASSGQDRVNTEAFF
TGTGCCAGCAGTGGACAGGACCGGGTGAACACTGAAGCTTTCTTT
>.|TRBV29-1|.|TRBJ2-2
CSVETTGNTGELFF
TGCAGCGTTGAAACTACAGGGAACACCGGGGAGCTGTTTTTT
>.|TRBV9|.|TRBJ2-7
CASSGAGRYEQYF
TGTGCCAGCAGCGGGGCAGGGAGGTACGAGCAGTACTTC
>.|TRBV6-1|TRBD1|TRBJ2-1
CASSETQGDYNEQFF
TGTGCCAGCAGTGAAACACAGGGGGACTACAATGAGCAGTTCTTC
>.|TRBV30|TRBD1|TRBJ1-5
CAWSGTGNNQPQHF
TGTGCCTGGAGTGGGACAGGGAACAATCAGCCCCAGCATTTT
>once|TRBV9|.|TRBJ2-2
CASSVGIGHNTGELFF
TGTGCCAGCAGCGTTGGCATAGGACATAACACCGGGGAGCTGTTTTTT
>few|TRBV28|TRBD1|TRBJ2-7
CASSLLGTGGWDEQYF
TGTGCCAGCAGTTTATTGGGGACAGGGGGCTGGGACGAGCAGTACTTC
>.|TRBV7-8|TRBD1|TRBJ2-7
CASSFPGQTLEQYF
TGTGCCAGCAGCTTTCCGGGACAGACCCTCGAGCAGTACTTC
>.|TRBV2|.|TRBJ1-5
CASQGIYQPQHF
TGTGCCAGTCAGGGAATCTATCAGCCCCAGCATTTT
>.|TRBV5-1|TRBD1|TRBJ1-2
CASSLMDRVGYTF
TGCGCCAGCAGCTTAATGGACAGGGTTGGCTACACCTTC
>.|TRBV10-3|TRBD1|TRBJ2-2
CAIRGAGQGAGGELFF
TGTGCCATCAGGGGAGCTGGACAGGGGGCCGGCGGGGAGCTGTTTTTT
>.|TRBV30|TRBD2|TRBJ2-7
CARGGLLTYEQYF
TGTGCTCGCGGGGGGCTATTGACCTACGAGCAGTACTTC
>.|TRBV7-9|TRBD1|TRBJ2-7
CASSLETGKYYEQYF
TGTGCCAGCAGCTTAGAGACAGGGAAATACTACGAGCAGTACTTC
>.|TRBV7-2|.|TRBJ1-3
CASSPYGSSGNTIYF
TGTGCCAGCAGCCCTTACGGGAGCTCTGGAAACACCATATATTTT
>.|TRBV7-2|TRBD2|TRBJ2-3
CASSSTSGGAQGTQYF
TGTGCCAGCAGCTCGACTAGCGGGGGGGCGCAGGGTACGCAGTATTTT
>once|TRBV28|.|TRBJ2-7
CASSFLGLPGEQYF
TGTGCCAGCAGTTTTTTGGGACTCCCTGGCGAGCAGTACTTC
>.|TRBV7-2|TRBD1|TRBJ1-2
CASSPEGTGEKGGYTF
TGTGCCAGCAGCCCCGAGGGGACAGGGGAGAAGGGTGGCTACACCTTC
>.|TRBV10-3|.|TRBJ1-4
CAISERRTRDDEKLFF
TGTGCCATCAGTGAGCGGAGGACGCGTGATGACGAAAAACTGTTTTTT
>.|TRBV30|TRBD1|TRBJ1-2
CAWRRGPKHYGYTF
TGTGCCTGGAGGAGGGGGCCGAAGCACTATGGCTACACCTTC
>.|TRBV4-2|TRBD1|TRBJ2-7
CASSQATGGGYEQYF
TGTGCCAGCAGCCAAGCGACAGGGGGCGGCTACGAGCAGTACTTC
>.|TRBV11-2|.|TRBJ2-5
CASSHRLGDQETQYF
TGTGCCAGCAGCCATCGGTTGGGAGACCAAGAGACCCAGTACTTC
>.|TRBV10-2|TRBD1|TRBJ2-7
CASGDRVTEQYF
TGCGCCAGCGGGGACAGGGTGACCGAGCAGTACTTC
>.|TRBV2|.|TRBJ1-2
CASKSNYGYTF
TGTGCCAGCAAGAGCAACTATGGCTACACCTTC
>.|TRBV19|.|TRBJ2-7
CASSFFRGEQYF
TGTGCCAGTAGTTTTTTCCGCGGCGAGCAGTACTTC
>.|TRBV25-1|TRBD1|TRBJ1-1
CASSEYGTEDGEAFF
TGTGCCAGCAGTGAATATGGGACAGAGGACGGTGAAGCTTTCTTT
>once|TRBV5-1|.|TRBJ1-2
CASSTSRGRNYGYTF
TGCGCCAGCAGCACCTCTAGAGGCCGGAACTATGGCTACACCTTC
>.|TRBV27|TRBD1|TRBJ1-5
CASRDRIVNQPQHF
TGTGCCAGCCGGGACAGAATCGTCAATCAGCCCCAGCATTTT
>.|TRBV13|TRBD1|TRBJ2-6
CASSSTGGAALTF
TGTGCCAGCAGTTCTACAGGGGGAGCTGCCCTGACTTTC
>.|TRBV11-2|TRBD1|TRBJ1-6
CASSLTALQGARDSPLHF
TGTGCCAGCAGCTTAACGGCCTTGCAGGGGGCTAGGGATTCACCCCTCCACTTT
>.|TRBV5-1|.|TRBJ1-2
CASRDGGKGYTF
TGCGCCAGCAGAGACGGGGGGAAAGGCTACACCTTC
>.|TRBV11-3|.|TRBJ2-5
CASSSTTGWGDGETQYF
TGTGCCAGCAGCTCAACTACAGGGTGGGGAGACGGGGAGACCCAGTACTTC
>.|TRBV27|TRBD1|TRBJ2-1
CASSLGDRGYEQFF
TGTGCCAGCAGTTTAGGGGACAGGGGCTATGAGCAGTTCTTC
>once|TRBV7-6|TRBD1|TRBJ1-1
CASSLTSGQGDTEAFF
TGTGCCAGCAGCTTGACATCGGGACAGGGCGACACTGAAGCTTTCTTT
>.|TRBV28|TRBD1|TRBJ1-1
CASSLGTGRTEAFF
TGTGCCAGCAGTTTAGGGACAGGGCGAACTGAAGCTTTCTTT
>.|TRBV28|.|TRBJ1-5
CACDRSSNQPQHF
TGTGCCTGCGACAGGTCGAGCAATCAGCCCCAGCATTTT
>.|TRBV5-6|TRBD1|TRBJ2-7
CASSSTGQGYEQYF
TGTGCCAGCAGCTCAACGGGACAGGGCTACGAGCAGTACTTC
>.|TRBV19|.|TRBJ1-5
CASSIDHFRESNQPQHF
TGTGCCAGTAGTATAGATCATTTCCGGGAAAGCAATCAGCCCCAGCATTTT